The clone carrying this TCR beta chain was recorded many times. Antigen unknown. This sample is part of a study of early T cells in non-severe SARS-CoV-2 infection. For the study at large: RNA in bulk from unsorted whole blood was sequenced, and chains were unpaired. Study-wide results and caveats: There was a bias toward anti-spike CD8 responses in VDJdb matching, which missed private and CD4 specificities.

Each cDNA molecule carried a unique molecular identifier. TCRdb passed the 5' RACE reads through MiXCR, listing each CDR3 protein once. Of about 45,000 distinct CDR3 sequences in the sample, roughly 10% were seen once. CDR1 is DFQATT and CDR2 is SNEGSKA in the germline V gene (reference sequence). Trimming cost V 2 bases and J 1 base; bases outside gene matches: 7. This CDR3 comprises 15 residues. The chain employs TRBV20-1 and TRBJ2-7; 8 bases are shared with TRBD1. Specimen: whole blood. The clonotype comes from an adult who was a healthcare worker with PCR-confirmed SARS-CoV-2 infection or an uninfected control (not recorded which). In DNA form, the CDR3 reads TGCAGTGCTAGACCCATACGGGACAGGTCCTACGAGCAGTACTTC. Its translation: CSARPIRDRSYEQYF.